The clone carrying this T cell receptor (beta chain) was observed a single time. Antigen unknown. This sample was taken from a study of graft-versus-host responses after intestinal transplantation. This CDR3 has 16 residues. Germline V lookup: CDR1 KGHSH, CDR2 LQKENI. The ends lost 2 bases at V and 7 bases at J; junction bases unmatched: 13. The data were produced by immunoSEQ multiplex PCR, yet TCRdb's version contains in-frame clones alone and is incomplete. The profile shows some 150,000 clones, around 90% of them singletons. The sequenced sample was unstimulated CD4+ T cells sorted from spleen or lymph node cells, obtained before intestinal transplant. This sequence was found in a human donor who received an intestinal transplant. This chain links TRBV18 with TRBJ2-7; 8 nucleotides agree with TRBD1. DNA for the CDR3: TGTGCCAGCTCACCAGTAGGTGGGCAGGGGGCCCGGGAGCAGTACTTC. This sequence encodes CASSPVGGQGAREQYF.